This T cell receptor beta chain was sequenced in a study of Graves' ophthalmopathy and Graves' hyperthyroidism. The study, taken as a whole, reports: The 13-signature model separated ophthalmopathy from stable hyperthyroidism at approximately 91% sensitivity and around 81% specificity.

TCR beta CDR3 regions were amplified from RNA transcripts. Amplification began with first-round RT-PCR using HTBI primers, then second-round multiplex PCR was performed. Via MiXCR, TCRdb re-called the multiplex PCR reads, giving one row per CDR3 protein. This table has around 1.1 million distinct CDR3 sequences, about 40% appearing once. Trimming at V came to 6 bases and at J to 7 bases, leaving 7 bases not matched to a gene. Germline V CDR1 and CDR2: WSHSY, SAAADI. CDR3 length: 14 residues. This clonotype has only a few counts. Antigen: not known. The specimen was peripheral blood or thyroid tissue (not recorded which). The receptor comes from an adult man with Graves' hyperthyroidism. The rearrangement links TRBV10-2 to TRBJ1-5; 9 bases line up with TRBD1. The CDR3, as DNA: TGCGCCAGCAGCTTCGACAGGGGGGCGCAGCCCCAGCATTTT. Amino acids: CASSFDRGAQPQHF.